Listed below are T cell receptor beta chains from one sample, sequenced in a study of CD8+ T cells in alopecia areata. Clones were sequenced by immunoSEQ multiplex PCR, and TCRdb holds only the in-frame ones, with some missing. The data show some 210,000 clones, around three fifths seen once. The starting material was CD4+ T cells sorted from blood, obtained at week 0. These receptors all stem from a human donor with alopecia areata. CDR3s include the opening cysteine and the closing phenylalanine or tryptophan. The order of the fields is V gene, D gene, clone size, J gene, CDR3 protein, CDR3 DNA. The D gene is left open where the match is weak. The size entry is marked missing in some rows and otherwise reads once, few, many or a size class.

TRBV5-1,TRBD1,.,TRBJ2-3,CASSQSDREDTQYF,TGCGCCAGCAGCCAGTCGGACAGGGAGGATACGCAGTATTTT
TRBV7-9,.,.,TRBJ1-2,CASSPGSSNGYTF,TGTGCCAGCAGCCCCGGGTCGTCAAATGGCTACACCTTC
TRBV4-1,.,.,TRBJ2-4,CASSQVGTRKNIQYF,TGCGCCAGCAGCCAAGTTGGGACCAGGAAAAACATTCAGTACTTC
TRBV5-5,.,.,TRBJ2-5,CASSLGGQETQYF,TGTGCCAGCAGCTTGGGGGGGCAAGAGACCCAGTACTTC
TRBV4-2,TRBD2,.,TRBJ2-7,CASSLGLAGGLKSSYEQYF,TGTGCCAGCAGCCTTGGACTAGCGGGAGGTCTAAAGAGCTCCTACGAGCAGTACTTC
TRBV6-6,.,once,TRBJ2-7,CASSLLSSYEQYF,TGTGCCAGCAGTCTCCTCAGCTCCTACGAGCAGTACTTC
TRBV5-6,.,.,TRBJ2-2,CASSLQGFTGELFF,TGTGCCAGCAGCTTGCAGGGATTCACCGGGGAGCTGTTTTTT
TRBV5-4,TRBD1,.,TRBJ2-7,CASSHRDRENEQYF,TGTGCCAGCAGTCACCGGGACAGGGAAAACGAGCAGTACTTC
TRBV27,TRBD2,.,TRBJ2-1,CASSPVFRLAAPSYNEQFF,TGTGCCAGCAGTCCCGTTTTCAGACTAGCGGCTCCCTCCTACAATGAGCAGTTCTTC
TRBV30,.,once,TRBJ2-5,CAWSAWGRETQYF,TGTGCCTGGAGTGCATGGGGTCGGGAGACCCAGTACTTC
TRBV7-9,TRBD2,once,TRBJ2-3,CASSPVVAGGGTDTQYF,TGTGCCAGCAGCCCGGTGGTAGCGGGGGGAGGCACAGATACGCAGTATTTT
TRBV5-1,.,.,TRBJ1-2,CASRLSLGYTF,TGCGCCAGCAGACTCTCTCTTGGCTACACCTTC
TRBV27,.,few,TRBJ1-1,CASSGAEAFF,TGTGCCAGCAGTGGTGCTGAAGCTTTCTTT
TRBV5-5,.,.,TRBJ2-7,CASSFRSGASYEQYF,TGTGCCAGCAGCTTTAGATCGGGTGCCTCCTACGAGCAGTACTTC
TRBV18,TRBD2,.,TRBJ2-7,CASSPPGSGSSYEQYF,TGTGCCAGCTCACCACCAGGAAGCGGGAGTTCCTACGAGCAGTACTTC
TRBV5-1,TRBD1,.,TRBJ2-3,CASSAGTGGSTDTQYF,TGCGCCAGCAGCGCCGGGACAGGGGGCAGCACAGATACGCAGTATTTT
TRBV30,.,.,TRBJ1-2,CAWSVTGYGYTF,TGTGCCTGGAGTGTAACCGGGTATGGCTACACCTTC
TRBV20-1,.,few,TRBJ2-7,CSVSPLDEQYF,TGCAGTGTCTCCCCGCTAGACGAGCAGTACTTC
TRBV5-4,TRBD2,.,TRBJ2-1,CASSLSGGSYNEQFF,TGTGCCAGCAGTTTAAGCGGGGGCTCCTACAATGAGCAGTTCTTC
TRBV28,.,few,TRBJ1-2,CASIPQGGANYGYTF,TGTGCCAGCATCCCACAGGGAGGAGCTAACTATGGCTACACCTTC
TRBV4-2,.,.,TRBJ1-1,CASSQGREAQNTEAFF,TGTGCCAGCAGCCAAGGGAGGGAGGCTCAGAACACTGAAGCTTTCTTT
TRBV10-3,.,few,TRBJ2-7,CAISPQGVTYEQYF,TGTGCCATCAGTCCCCAGGGAGTCACCTACGAGCAGTACTTC
TRBV5-1,.,.,TRBJ1-1,CASSKLQDGNTEAFF,TGCGCCAGCAGCAAGTTGCAGGACGGGAACACTGAAGCTTTCTTT
TRBV7-8,TRBD1,many,TRBJ2-7,CASSRDRQNYEQYF,TGTGCCAGCAGCCGGGACAGGCAAAACTACGAGCAGTACTTC
TRBV6-1,TRBD2,.,TRBJ2-3,CASLPPSGLTDTQYF,TGTGCCAGCCTCCCTCCTAGCGGTCTCACAGATACGCAGTATTTT
TRBV30,.,.,TRBJ2-1,CAWSVDKNEQFF,TGTGCCTGGAGTGTAGACAAGAATGAGCAGTTCTTC
TRBV27,.,.,TRBJ2-3,CASTSTPGYQTDTQYF,TGTGCCAGCACCTCAACTCCGGGGTACCAGACAGATACGCAGTATTTT
TRBV27,.,.,TRBJ2-1,CASSLSPGLPNEQFF,TGTGCCAGCAGTTTATCGCCAGGGCTACCCAATGAGCAGTTCTTC